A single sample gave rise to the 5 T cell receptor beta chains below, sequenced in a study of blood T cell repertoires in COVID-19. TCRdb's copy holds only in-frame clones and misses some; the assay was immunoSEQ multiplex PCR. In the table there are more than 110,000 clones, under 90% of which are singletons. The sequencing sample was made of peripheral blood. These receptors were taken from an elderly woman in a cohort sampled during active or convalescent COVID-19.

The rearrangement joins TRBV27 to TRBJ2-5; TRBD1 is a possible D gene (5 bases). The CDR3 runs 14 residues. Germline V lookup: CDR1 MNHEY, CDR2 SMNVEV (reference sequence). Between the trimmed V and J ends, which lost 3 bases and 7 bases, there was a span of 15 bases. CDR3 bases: TGTGCCAGCAGTTTGGGGCTTCTCTCTGTGACCCAGTACTTC. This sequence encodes CASSLGLLSVTQYF.

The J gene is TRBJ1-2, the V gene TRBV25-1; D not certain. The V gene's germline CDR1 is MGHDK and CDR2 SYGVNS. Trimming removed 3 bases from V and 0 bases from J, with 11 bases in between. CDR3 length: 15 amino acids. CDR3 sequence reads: CASSEKRRANYGYTF. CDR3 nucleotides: TGTGCCAGCAGTGAGAAGCGGAGAGCTAACTATGGCTACACCTTC.

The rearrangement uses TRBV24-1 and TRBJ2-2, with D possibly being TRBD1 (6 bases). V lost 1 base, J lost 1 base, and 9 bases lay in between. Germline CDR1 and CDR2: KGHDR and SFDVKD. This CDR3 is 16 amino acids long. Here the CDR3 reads CATSDFGQLNTGELFF. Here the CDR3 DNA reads TGTGCCACCAGTGATTTCGGACAGCTGAACACCGGGGAGCTGTTTTTT.

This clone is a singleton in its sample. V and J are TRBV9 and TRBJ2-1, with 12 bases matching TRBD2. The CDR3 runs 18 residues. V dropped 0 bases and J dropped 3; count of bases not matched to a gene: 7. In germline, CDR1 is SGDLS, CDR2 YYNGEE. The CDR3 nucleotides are TGTGCCAGCAGCGTAGGCCCTAGCGGGGGGGCGGTCTACAATGAGCAGTTCTTC. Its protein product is CASSVGPSGGAVYNEQFF.

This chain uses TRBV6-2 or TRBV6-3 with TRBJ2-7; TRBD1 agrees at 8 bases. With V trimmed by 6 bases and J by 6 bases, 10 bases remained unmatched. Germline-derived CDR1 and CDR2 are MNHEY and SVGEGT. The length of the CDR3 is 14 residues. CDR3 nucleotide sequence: TGTGCCAGCAGCCCGACAGGGGTGGTAAGCGAGCAGTACGTC. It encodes CASSPTGVVSEQYV.